This T cell receptor beta chain was captured in a study of beta chain features in type 1 diabetes (dated 2018 in TCRdb). With regard to the full study: Patients and healthy donors did not differ in mean age, gender distribution, total cell number or subset yield. The study compared TCRB repertoires of sorted circulating CD4+ T cell subsets between recently diagnosed type 1 diabetes patients and matched healthy donors. A total of approximately 110,000,000 sorted cells were examined across all samples, and a strong correlation was observed between cell number per subset and RNA yield. Whereas all 28 donors provided naive and central memory subsets, regulatory and stem cell-like memory subsets were isolated from just 8 patients and about eight healthy donors.

Looking up the germline V gene yields CDR1 MNHEY and CDR2 SVGAGI. The cysteine opens and the phenylalanine closes a CDR3 of 13 amino acids. Left in the record is the CDR3 DNA by itself, 39 bases read in frame from the first base. Trimming at the junction amounts to 4 bases on V and 14 bases on J, and the germline ends lie 17 bases apart. Points the paper makes about the study in general: Because cDNA was sequenced instead of genomic DNA, highly expressing activated cells could be over-represented, though the groups showed no difference in activation or CD3 levels. Naive, central memory and regulatory TCRB repertoires appeared to be more alike among patients than among healthy donors. At VDJ recombination sites, type 1 diabetes patients had fewer insertions and more deleted nucleotides, which implies abnormalities in thymic rearrangement. Shorter templates might have been favored by PCR, but patient and control samples were amplified and corrected together, so both groups would have been affected equally by any skew. Because the HLA sub-analyses included only small numbers of individuals, any influence of HLA type on TCRB rearrangement was left unresolved. In all four CD4+ subsets, TCRB CDR3 length was moderately but significantly shorter in type 1 diabetes patients.

The High Capacity cDNA Reverse Transcription Kit was used to reverse transcribe all of the isolated RNA, meaning that expressed TCRB transcripts were what got sequenced. Deep immunoSEQ sequencing was performed on naive, central memory and regulatory T cell samples, with an average of roughly 3.6 million total reads per sample. Sorted cells were lysed in RLT buffer and RNA was extracted with DNase-treated RNeasy Micro or Mini kits, depending on cell number. Each cell subset was processed on its own to prevent cross-contamination, while patient and healthy donor samples were processed together. The immunoSEQ multiplex PCR was used to amplify TCRB sequences from cDNA, yielding 87-bp fragments that span the CDR3 region. Sequencing of the amplicons was performed on the Illumina HiSeq platform. The original methods were these. Synthetic template baselines were used to correct PCR bias computationally, reads within Hamming distance 2 were collapsed together, and singletons that could not be merged were discarded. Reads were aligned to IMGT to assign V, D and J genes, CDR3 length, and insertions or deletions at six rearrangement sites. Clonotype counts were normalized to sorted cell number within each subset before computing true diversity and Gini coefficients with the tcR R package. The overlap coefficient, calculated on TCRB nucleotide sequences, was used to measure repertoire sharing. As a proxy for the pre-selection repertoire, out-of-frame TCRB sequences from naive cells were analyzed. Held by TCRdb, this immuneACCESS table contains in-frame sequences only and omits some clones. Under half of the omission traces to an unresolved V gene where checked; the cause of the rest is unknown. That table gives V, J and clone size, and the DNA gave D and trimming. For this sample there are about 230,000 clones; more than 9% appear just once. The ten most abundant clones make up just under 0.035% of the sample.

On this clone: No cognate antigen has been identified for it. No qualities accompany the bases; no much larger clone lies one base away.

From each donor, a single peripheral blood sample of approximately 120 mL on average was drawn into heparinised tubes. A BD FACSAria II and a panel including CD45RO, CCR7, CD25, CD127, CD95 and CD27 were used to sort naive, central memory, regulatory and stem cell-like memory CD4+ T cells. Every sorted population had a purity above 98%. PBMCs were separated immediately by Lymphoprep density gradient centrifugation and were stained directly, without being cultured. So that batch effects would be minimized, each experiment stained and sorted samples in pairs, pairing one healthy donor with one patient.

This clonotype originated in a woman younger than 35 in good health. Material for sequencing was naive CD4+ T cells from blood. The cell subset or site label, as the study defines it: true naive CD4+ T cells. The V and J genes are TRBV6-5 and TRBJ1-4, with no reliable assignment of the D segment. This receptor has the CDR3 CASSSAAGRWLFF. The base sequence is TGTGCCAGCAGTTCTGCGGCGGGAAGGTGGCTGTTTTTT.